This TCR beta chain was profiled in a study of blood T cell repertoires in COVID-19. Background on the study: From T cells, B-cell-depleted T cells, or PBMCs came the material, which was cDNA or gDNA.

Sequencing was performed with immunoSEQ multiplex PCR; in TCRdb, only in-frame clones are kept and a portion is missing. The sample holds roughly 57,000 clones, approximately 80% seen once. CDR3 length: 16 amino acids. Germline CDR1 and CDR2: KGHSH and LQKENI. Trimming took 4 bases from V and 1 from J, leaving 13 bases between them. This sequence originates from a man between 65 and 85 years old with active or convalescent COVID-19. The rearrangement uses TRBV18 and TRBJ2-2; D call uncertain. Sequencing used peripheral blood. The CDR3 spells CASSQTGGMNTGELFF. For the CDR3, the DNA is TGTGCCAGCTCACAAACCGGCGGTATGAACACCGGGGAGCTGTTTTTT. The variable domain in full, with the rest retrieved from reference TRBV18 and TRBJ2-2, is NAGVMQNPRHLVRRRGQEARLRCSPMKGHSHVYWYRQLPEEGLKFMVYLQKENIIDESGMPKERFSAEFPKEGPSILRIQQVVRGDSAAYFCASSQTGGMNTGELFFGEGSRLTVL.